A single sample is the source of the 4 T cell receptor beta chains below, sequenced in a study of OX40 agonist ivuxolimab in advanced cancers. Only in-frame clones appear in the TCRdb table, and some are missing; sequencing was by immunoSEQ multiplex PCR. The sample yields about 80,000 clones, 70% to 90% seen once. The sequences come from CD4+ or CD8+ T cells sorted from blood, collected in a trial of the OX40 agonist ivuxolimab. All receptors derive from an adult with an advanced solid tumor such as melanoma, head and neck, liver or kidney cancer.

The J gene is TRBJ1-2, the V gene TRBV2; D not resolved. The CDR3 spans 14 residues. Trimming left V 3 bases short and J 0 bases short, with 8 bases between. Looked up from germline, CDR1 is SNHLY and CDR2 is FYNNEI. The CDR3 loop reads CASSDPATNYGYTF. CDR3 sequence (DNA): TGTGCCAGCAGTGACCCTGCGACTAACTATGGCTACACCTTC.

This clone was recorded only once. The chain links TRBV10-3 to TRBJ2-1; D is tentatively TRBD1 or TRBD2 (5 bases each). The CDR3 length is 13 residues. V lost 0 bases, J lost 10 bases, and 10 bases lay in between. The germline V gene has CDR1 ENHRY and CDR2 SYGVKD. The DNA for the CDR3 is TGTGCCATCAGTGAGTCGGCCGGGGACGAGCAGTTCTTC. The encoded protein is CAISESAGDEQFF.

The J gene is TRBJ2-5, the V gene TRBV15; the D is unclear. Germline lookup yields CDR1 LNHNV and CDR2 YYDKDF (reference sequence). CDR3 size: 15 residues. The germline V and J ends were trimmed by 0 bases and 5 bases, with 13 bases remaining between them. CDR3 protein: CATSREVGVEETQYF. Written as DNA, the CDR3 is TGTGCCACCAGCAGAGAGGTCGGCGTCGAGGAGACCCAGTACTTC.

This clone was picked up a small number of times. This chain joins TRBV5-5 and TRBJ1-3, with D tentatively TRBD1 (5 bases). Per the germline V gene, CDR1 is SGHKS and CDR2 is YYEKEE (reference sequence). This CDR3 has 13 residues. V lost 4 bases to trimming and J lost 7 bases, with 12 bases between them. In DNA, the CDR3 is TGTGCCAGCAGCCTCAGTGGGGCGAACACCATATATTTT. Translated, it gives CASSLSGANTIYF.